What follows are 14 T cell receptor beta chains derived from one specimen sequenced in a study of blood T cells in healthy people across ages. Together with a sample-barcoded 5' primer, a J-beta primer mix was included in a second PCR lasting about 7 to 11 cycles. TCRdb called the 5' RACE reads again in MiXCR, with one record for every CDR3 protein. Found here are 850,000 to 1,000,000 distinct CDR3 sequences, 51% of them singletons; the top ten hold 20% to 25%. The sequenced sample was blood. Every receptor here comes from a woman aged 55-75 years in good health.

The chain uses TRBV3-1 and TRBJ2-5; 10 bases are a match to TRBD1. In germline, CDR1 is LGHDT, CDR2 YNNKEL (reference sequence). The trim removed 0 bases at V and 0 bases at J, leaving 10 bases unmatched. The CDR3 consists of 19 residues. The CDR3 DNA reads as TGTGCCAGCAGCCAAGAGGAAGAAACGGACAGGGGGTACCAAGAGACCCAGTACTTC. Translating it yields CASSQEEETDRGYQETQYF.

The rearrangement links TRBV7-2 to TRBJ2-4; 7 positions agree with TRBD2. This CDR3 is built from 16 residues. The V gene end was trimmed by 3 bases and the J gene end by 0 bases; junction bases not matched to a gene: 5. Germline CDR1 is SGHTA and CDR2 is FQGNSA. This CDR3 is CASSFQAGLAKNIQYF. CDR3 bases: TGTGCCAGCAGCTTTCAAGCGGGGCTAGCCAAAAACATTCAGTACTTC.

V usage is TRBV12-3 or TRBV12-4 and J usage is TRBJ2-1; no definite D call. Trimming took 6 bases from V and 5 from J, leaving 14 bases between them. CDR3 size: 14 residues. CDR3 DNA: TGTGCCAGCAGACCCTCCCTAGGGAACAATGAGCAGTTCTTC. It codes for CASRPSLGNNEQFF.

The CDR3 nucleotides are TGTGCCAGCAAGCGGGGCTACACAGATACGCAGTATTTT. This translates into CASKRGYTDTQYF. The genes are TRBV28 and TRBJ2-3; 7 bases match TRBD2. V was pared by 7 bases and J by 2 bases, with 3 bases of the junction left unmatched. Germline V gene lookup returns CDR1 MDHEN and CDR2 SYDVKM. The CDR3 covers 13 residues. Full variable domain (remainder filled in from reference TRBV28 and TRBJ2-3): DVKVTQSSRYLVKRTGEKVFLECVQDMDHENMFWYRQDPGLGLRLIYFSYDVKMKEKGDIPEGYSVSREKKERFSLILESASTNQTSMYLCASKRGYTDTQYFGPGTRLTVL.

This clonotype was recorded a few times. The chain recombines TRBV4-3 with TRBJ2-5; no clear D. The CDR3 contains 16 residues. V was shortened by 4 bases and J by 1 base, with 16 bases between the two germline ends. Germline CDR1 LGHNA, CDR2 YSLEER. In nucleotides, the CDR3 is TGCGCCAGCAGCCTTACCACCATGGTTGGCCAAGAGACCCAGTACTTC. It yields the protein CASSLTTMVGQETQYF.

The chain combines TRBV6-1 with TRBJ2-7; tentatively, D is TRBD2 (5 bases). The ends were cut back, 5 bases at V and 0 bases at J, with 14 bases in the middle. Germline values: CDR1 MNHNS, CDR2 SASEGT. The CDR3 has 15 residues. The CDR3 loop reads CASSWTGSSSYEQYF. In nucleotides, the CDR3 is TGTGCCAGCAGTTGGACGGGGTCGAGCTCCTACGAGCAGTACTTC.

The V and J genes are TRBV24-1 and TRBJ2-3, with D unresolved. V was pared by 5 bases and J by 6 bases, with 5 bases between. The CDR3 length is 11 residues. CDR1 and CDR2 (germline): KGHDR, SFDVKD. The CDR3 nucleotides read TGTGCCACCAGTGTAGGTGATACGCAGTATTTT. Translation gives CATSVGDTQYF.

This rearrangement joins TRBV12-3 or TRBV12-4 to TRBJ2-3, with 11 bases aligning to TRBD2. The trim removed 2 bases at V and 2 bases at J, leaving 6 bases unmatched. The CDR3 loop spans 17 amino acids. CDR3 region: CASSLHLAGGLTDTQYF. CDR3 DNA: TGTGCCAGCAGTTTACATCTAGCGGGAGGACTCACAGATACGCAGTATTTT.

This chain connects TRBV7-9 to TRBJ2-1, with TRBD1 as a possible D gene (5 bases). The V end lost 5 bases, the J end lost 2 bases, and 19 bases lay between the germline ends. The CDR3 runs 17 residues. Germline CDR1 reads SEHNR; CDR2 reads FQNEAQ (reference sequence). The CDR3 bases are TGTGCCAGCAGCCTTTTCCCAAGCAGGGTCCCCTACAATGAGCAGTTCTTC. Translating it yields CASSLFPSRVPYNEQFF. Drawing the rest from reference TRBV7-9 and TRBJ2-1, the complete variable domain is DTGVSQNPRHKITKRGQNVTFRCDPISEHNRLYWYRQTLGQGPEFLTYFQNEAQLEKSRLLSDRFSAERPKGSFSTLEIQRTEQGDSAMYLCASSLFPSRVPYNEQFFGPGTRLTVL.

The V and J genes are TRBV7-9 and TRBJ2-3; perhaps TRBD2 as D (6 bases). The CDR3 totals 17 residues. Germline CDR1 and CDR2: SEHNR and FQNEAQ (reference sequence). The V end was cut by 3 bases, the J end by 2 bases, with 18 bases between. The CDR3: CASSFLGGSGNTDTQYF. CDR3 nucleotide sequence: TGTGCCAGCAGCTTCCTCGGTGGTAGCGGTAACACAGATACGCAGTATTTT.

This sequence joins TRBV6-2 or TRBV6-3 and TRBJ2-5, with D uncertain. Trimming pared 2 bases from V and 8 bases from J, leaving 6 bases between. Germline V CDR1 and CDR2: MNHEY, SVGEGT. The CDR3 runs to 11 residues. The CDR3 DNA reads TGTGCCAGCAGTTACCCACAAACCCAGTACTTC. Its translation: CASSYPQTQYF.

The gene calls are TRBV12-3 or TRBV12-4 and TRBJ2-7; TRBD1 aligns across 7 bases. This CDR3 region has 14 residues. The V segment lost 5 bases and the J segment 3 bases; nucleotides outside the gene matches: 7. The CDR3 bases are TGTGCCAGCAGTACCCCGGGACAGCTCTACGAGCAGTACTTC. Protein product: CASSTPGQLYEQYF.

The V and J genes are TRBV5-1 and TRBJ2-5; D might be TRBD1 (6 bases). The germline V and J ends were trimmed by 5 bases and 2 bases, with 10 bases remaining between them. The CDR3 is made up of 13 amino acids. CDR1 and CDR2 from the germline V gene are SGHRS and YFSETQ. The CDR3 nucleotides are TGCGCCAGCAGACGGGACAATCAAGAGACCCAGTACTTC. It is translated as CASRRDNQETQYF.

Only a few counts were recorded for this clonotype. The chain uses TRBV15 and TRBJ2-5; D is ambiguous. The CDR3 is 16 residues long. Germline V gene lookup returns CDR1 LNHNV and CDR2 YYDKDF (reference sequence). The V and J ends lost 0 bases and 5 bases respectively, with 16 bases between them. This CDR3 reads CATSRDASTGQETQYF. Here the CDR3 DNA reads TGTGCCACCAGCAGAGATGCGTCAACCGGGCAGGAGACCCAGTACTTC.